This is a list of T cell receptor beta chains from one sample in a study of graft-versus-host responses after intestinal transplantation. Only in-frame clones appear in the TCRdb table, and some are missing; sequencing was by immunoSEQ multiplex PCR. In the table there are some 70,000 clones, approximately 92% of which are singletons. The sample was bone marrow, taken 734 days after intestinal transplantation. The receptors come from a human patient who received an intestinal transplant, so some T cells may come from the graft donor. Both conserved end residues are part of each CDR3. D genes are given only for firm matches. Clone size is shown for a subset of rows, as once, few, many or a class of expanded clone.

V gene	D gene	clone size	J gene	CDR3 DNA	CDR3 protein
TRBV6-6	-	-	TRBJ1-5	TGTGCCAGCAGTTACCGGGAGTCTCAGCCCCAGCATTTT	CASSYRESQPQHF
TRBV5-1	TRBD2	-	TRBJ2-3	TGCGCCAGCAGCTCACGTACTAGCGGGAGGACCCTGGATACGCAGTATTTT	CASSSRTSGRTLDTQYF
TRBV19	-	once	TRBJ1-5	TGTGCCAGTAGTATAGAGACGGACAGAGGCGAAATCTTCAATCAGCCCCAGCATTTT	CASSIETDRGEIFNQPQHF
TRBV27	-	-	TRBJ2-7	TGTGCCAGACCCCCCTACGAGCAGTACTTC	CARPPYEQYF
TRBV19	TRBD1	-	TRBJ1-2	TGTGCCAGTACCGAGAGGATGGGACAGCTTTTTTCCTCACGCTACACCTTC	CASTERMGQLFSSRYTF
TRBV5-1	-	-	TRBJ2-3	TGCGCCAGCAGCCGGGGAGAGGTGGATACGCAGTATTTT	CASSRGEVDTQYF
TRBV2	-	-	TRBJ2-7	TGTGCCAGCAGTGACAGGGCCTACGAGCAGTACTTC	CASSDRAYEQYF
TRBV7-3	TRBD1	-	TRBJ2-1	TGTGCCAGCAGCTTGTGGCAGGGGGCGGGTGAGCAGTTCTTC	CASSLWQGAGEQFF
TRBV19	TRBD1	-	TRBJ2-4	TGTGCCAGTAGTCCGACAGGGAATATTCAGTACTTC	CASSPTGNIQYF
TRBV28	-	-	TRBJ2-7	TGTGCCAGCAGTTTCCAGGGTATCTACGAGCAGTACTTC	CASSFQGIYEQYF
TRBV9	-	once	TRBJ1-5	TGTGCCAGCAGCGAGCAACTACAGGGTTCGAGGGAGCCCCAGCATTTT	CASSEQLQGSREPQHF
TRBV5-1	-	-	TRBJ2-4	TGCGCCAGCAGCTTCGGGACTGACCCACTGGGAAACATTCAGTACTTC	CASSFGTDPLGNIQYF
TRBV2	-	-	TRBJ2-2	TGTGCCAGCAGTGGTTTCGAGTATGTTAACACCGGGGAGCTGTTTTTT	CASSGFEYVNTGELFF
TRBV6-6	-	-	TRBJ1-1	TGTGCCAGCAGTGTACACACTGAAGCTTTCTTT	CASSVHTEAFF
TRBV11-2	-	-	TRBJ1-2	TGTGCCAGCAGCGTGACAGTTGGCTACACCTTC	CASSVTVGYTF
TRBV7-6	-	-	TRBJ1-4	TGTGCCAGCAGCTTGCGCTTTTCGTTCGATCAACTGTTTTTT	CASSLRFSFDQLFF
TRBV7-9	-	-	TRBJ1-2	TGTGCCAGCAGCTTAGGGTCGGCCTTTAACTATGGCTACACCTTC	CASSLGSAFNYGYTF
TRBV5-3	TRBD2	-	TRBJ2-5	TGTGCCAGAAGCTTTCGGGCGGGGGGCACCCAAGAGACCCAGTACTTC	CARSFRAGGTQETQYF
TRBV7-2	TRBD1	-	TRBJ2-7	TGTGCCAGCAGCTTAGAGGACAGGGGGTTCTACGAGCAGTACTTC	CASSLEDRGFYEQYF
TRBV5-1	-	-	TRBJ2-7	TGCGCCAGCAGGGACCCCAGCTCCTACGAGCAGTACTTC	CASRDPSSYEQYF
TRBV9	-	-	TRBJ2-7	TGTGCCAGCAGCATTACTAGCAGCTCCTACGAGCAGTACTTC	CASSITSSSYEQYF
TRBV2	-	once	TRBJ2-2	TGTGCCAGCAGTGTGAGTAGCGGCACCGGGGAGCTGTTTTTT	CASSVSSGTGELFF
TRBV13	TRBD2	-	TRBJ2-3	TGTGCCAGCAGCTTAGGATCGGCCGGGACTACCACAGATACGCAGTATTTT	CASSLGSAGTTTDTQYF
TRBV28	TRBD2	-	TRBJ2-3	TGTGCCAGCAGTCGACCAACCCTAGCGGGGCCTAGCACAGATACGCAGTATTTT	CASSRPTLAGPSTDTQYF
TRBV6-6	-	-	TRBJ1-5	TGTGCCAGCAGACGGATAGGTTATAGCAATCAGCCCCAGCATTTT	CASRRIGYSNQPQHF
TRBV2	-	-	TRBJ2-3	TGTGCCAGCAGTGAAGCGCTTCTAGAAGATACGCAGTATTTT	CASSEALLEDTQYF
TRBV6-1	-	-	TRBJ2-7	TGTGCCAGCAGTGCCCCGCGGGACAGACTCTCCTACGAGCAGTACTTC	CASSAPRDRLSYEQYF
TRBV19	-	-	TRBJ1-5	TGTGCCAGTAGTATAGATCGTTTCGGCCAAGCCCAGCATTTT	CASSIDRFGQAQHF
TRBV20-1	-	few	TRBJ1-1	TGCAGTGCTAGAGGACAGCTAGAAGCTTTCTTT	CSARGQLEAFF
TRBV10-2	-	-	TRBJ2-1	TGCGCCAGCAGGGACTACAATGAGCAGTTCTTC	CASRDYNEQFF
TRBV6-6	-	-	TRBJ2-7	TGTGCCAGCAGAGTAGGACACACTACCTACGAGCAGTACTTC	CASRVGHTTYEQYF
TRBV14	-	-	TRBJ1-3	TGTGCCAGCAGCCCCCGCACCTTCGGGGGAAACACCATATATTTT	CASSPRTFGGNTIYF
TRBV29-1	-	-	TRBJ2-7	TGCAGCGTTGAGGGGACCCAGGGGCGCGGCGAGCAGTACTTC	CSVEGTQGRGEQYF
TRBV18	TRBD2	-	TRBJ2-2	TGTGCCAGCTCACCACAGTTAGCGGGAGAGGCCGGGGAGCTGTTTTTT	CASSPQLAGEAGELFF
TRBV5-1	TRBD1	-	TRBJ1-1	TGCGCCAGCAGCACGGGACAGGGGAGGGCTGAAGCTTTCTTT	CASSTGQGRAEAFF
TRBV5-1	-	once	TRBJ1-2	TGCGCCAGCAGCTTGGAGGGATTGAAAGGCTACACCTTC	CASSLEGLKGYTF
TRBV5-6	TRBD1	-	TRBJ2-2	TGTGCCAGCAAACCCCTTCGGACAGGGGGCCCGAACACCGGGGAGCTGTTTTTT	CASKPLRTGGPNTGELFF
TRBV10-3	-	-	TRBJ2-1	TGTGCCATCAGTGGAGCGTCTCCCTACAATGAGCAGTTCTTC	CAISGASPYNEQFF
TRBV6-6	-	-	TRBJ2-7	TGTGCCAGCAGTCCGGGACACACTACTTACGAGCAGTACTTC	CASSPGHTTYEQYF
TRBV9	TRBD2	-	TRBJ2-5	TGTGCCAGCAGCCCGGTCGGAGGTAGCGGGGGGGACCAAGAGACCCAGTACTTC	CASSPVGGSGGDQETQYF
TRBV4-1	-	-	TRBJ2-7	TGCGCCAGCAAGGGACTCGGCCGGAATGAGCAGTACTTC	CASKGLGRNEQYF
TRBV5-1	-	-	TRBJ1-1	TGCGCCAGCAGCTTGATGGCTGAAAGGGGTGAAGCTTTCTTT	CASSLMAERGEAFF
TRBV2	-	-	TRBJ1-5	TGTGCGAGCGGGCAGGCCGGGGGGGACAATCAGCCCCAGCATTTT	CASGQAGGDNQPQHF
TRBV7-7	-	-	TRBJ2-1	TGTGCCAGCAGCTTAGCGGCAGGCGGGGATGAGCAGTTCTTC	CASSLAAGGDEQFF
TRBV5-4	-	-	TRBJ2-2	TGTGCCAGCAGCTTGGACCGGCGGGAGCTGTTTTTT	CASSLDRRELFF
TRBV6-5	-	-	TRBJ1-6	TGTGCCAGCAGCCCCGTGAAGGTCCATTCACCCCTCCACTTT	CASSPVKVHSPLHF
TRBV7-9	TRBD1	-	TRBJ2-5	TGTGCCAGCAGCTTATTATCGGGGACAGGGCTGAGGGAGACCCAGTACTTC	CASSLLSGTGLRETQYF
TRBV6-5	TRBD2	-	TRBJ2-3	TGTGCCAGCAGTCTACTAGCGGGGGGGCCAGATACGCAGTATTTT	CASSLLAGGPDTQYF
TRBV9	-	few	TRBJ1-1	TGTGCCAGCAGCGTGGGGGGTATGAACACTGAAGCTTTCTTT	CASSVGGMNTEAFF
TRBV9	TRBD1	-	TRBJ1-1	TGTGCCAGCAGCGTAGCAGGGGGTTTATCTGAAGCTTTCTTT	CASSVAGGLSEAFF
TRBV25-1	-	-	TRBJ1-2	TGTGCCAGCAGCCCCAGGGAGGGTTTAGATGGCTACACCTTC	CASSPREGLDGYTF
TRBV6-1	TRBD2	-	TRBJ2-3	TGTGCCAGCAGTGGGGGGCTAGCGGGGTTAGATACGCAGTATTTT	CASSGGLAGLDTQYF